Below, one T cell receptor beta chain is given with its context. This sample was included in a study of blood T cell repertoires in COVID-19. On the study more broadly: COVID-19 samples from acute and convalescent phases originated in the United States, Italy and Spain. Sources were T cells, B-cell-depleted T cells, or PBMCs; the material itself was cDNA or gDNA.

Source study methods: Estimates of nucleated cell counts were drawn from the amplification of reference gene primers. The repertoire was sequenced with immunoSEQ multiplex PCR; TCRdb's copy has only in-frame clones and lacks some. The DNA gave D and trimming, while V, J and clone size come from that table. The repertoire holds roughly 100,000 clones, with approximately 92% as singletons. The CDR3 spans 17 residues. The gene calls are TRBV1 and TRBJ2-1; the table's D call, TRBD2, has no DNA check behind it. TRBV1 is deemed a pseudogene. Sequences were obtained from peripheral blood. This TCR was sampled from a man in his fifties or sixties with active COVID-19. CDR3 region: CTSSQDPGTSCLNEQFF. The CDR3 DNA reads TGCACCAGCAGCCAGGATCCCGGGACTAGTTGTCTCAATGAGCAGTTCTTC.